This T cell receptor (beta chain) was recorded in a study of cytomegalovirus exposure and HLA in healthy donors. Turning to the study itself: It was reported in a later analysis that the 120 validation repertoires used the same platform as the roughly 640 first-cohort repertoires.

Assay: immunoSEQ multiplex PCR; the TCRdb copy retains only in-frame clones and omits some. Of about 220,000 clones in the sample, around nine tenths were seen once. From germline, CDR1 is MRHNA and CDR2 SNTAGT. The germline V and J ends were trimmed by 6 bases and 3 bases, with 9 bases remaining between them. This CDR3 is built from 13 residues. Study observations and caveats: It was 150 to 200 TCR beta chains that were listed as cytomegalovirus-associated. That first-cohort TCR clusters tended to co-occur in the 120 or so validation repertoires was found in a later analysis. Rare sequences made up most TCRs, while some public TCRs were found in many donors.

Notes on this clone: Its antigen is as yet unknown.

The sequencing input was PBMCs. The clonotype was recovered from a woman aged 18-35 years in good health and CMV-seronegative. J is TRBJ1-5 and V is TRBV6-4; D is undetermined. The CDR3 bases are TGTGCCAGCAGCGAGCGTTTCAATCAGCCCCAGCATTTT. The encoded protein is CASSERFNQPQHF.